This T cell receptor (beta chain) was profiled in a study of T cells in Graves' hyperthyroidism and ophthalmopathy. Template material for amplifying TCR beta CDR3 regions consisted of RNA transcripts. TCR CDR3 underwent first-round RT-PCR with the HTBI primer set. TCRdb called the multiplex PCR reads again in MiXCR, with one record for every CDR3 protein. The repertoire holds 650,000 to 750,000 distinct CDR3 sequences, with 13% to 15% as singletons. With 6 bases removed from V and 6 bases from J, the gap between germline ends came to 20 bases. This CDR3 contains 16 residues. Germline V CDR1 and CDR2: MDHEN, SYDVKM. This clonotype has a count of ten or more.

The sequenced sample was blood. The chain combines TRBV28 with TRBJ2-2, with a possible D match to TRBD1 (5 bases). This receptor was taken from a woman between 18 and 30 years old with Graves' hyperthyroidism. CDR3 protein: CASRSLVRARSGELFF. The DNA for the CDR3 is TGTGCCAGCAGGAGCCTAGTCAGGGCCCGCTCCGGGGAGCTGTTTTTT.